This T cell receptor (beta chain) was obtained from a study of CD8 T cells in ankylosing spondylitis. Study-wide results and limits: The clones that were linked to disease were reported to be significantly enriched in matched synovial fluid samples from ankylosing spondylitis patients. The authors found the disease-linked clones to be CD8+ and relatively rare in peripheral blood. A motif in TCR beta, a set of 8 or 9 highly homologous variants, appeared characteristic of ankylosing spondylitis blood.

Using quantitative 5'-RACE with molecular barcodes, the authors made TCR beta libraries. TCRdb recomputed calls from the 5' RACE reads with MiXCR, one row per CDR3 protein. The sample lists under 400,000 distinct CDR3 sequences; around a tenth were seen once. A few counts support this clonotype. The antigen is unknown. Sample: blood, either unsorted or a sorted T cell fraction (not recorded which). The sequence was collected from a female donor with ankylosing spondylitis or in good health (not recorded which).

CDR3 residues: CASSSRSGGRSGANVLTF. CDR3 in DNA: TGTGCCAGCAGCTCCCGATCAGGGGGTAGGTCTGGGGCCAACGTCCTGACTTTC. The chain has TRBV9 and TRBJ2-6, with 7 bases fitting TRBD1. Looked up from germline, CDR1 is SGDLS and CDR2 is YYNGEE. The CDR3 extends over 18 amino acids. V lost 4 bases and J lost 1; bases outside the gene matches: 11.